This T cell receptor (beta chain) was captured by sequencing in a study of T cell responses to AZD1222 COVID-19 vaccine. The CDR3 consists of 15 residues. Germline CDR1 reads MGHRA; CDR2 reads YSYEKL. Trimming took 0 bases from V and 3 from J, leaving 10 bases between them. Notes on the study in general: Donors were chiefly white British, with a greater number of females, and clonal diversity was perhaps underestimated. Researchers report vaccine-associated CD4 TCRs spanning spike, with dominance at 160-218 and 743-854. Spike-specific TCR breadth and depth grew following two AZD1222 doses.

Sequenced by immunoSEQ multiplex PCR; TCRdb stores in-frame clones only, minus some. The repertoire consists of about 180,000 clones, with 75% to 90% occurring once and the leading ten covering 6.9%. With regard to this clone: Its antigen is not known.

The V call is TRBV4-1, the J call TRBJ2-3; D is uncertain. The sample in question was peripheral blood, obtained on day 0 of AZD1222 vaccination. The origin of this receptor is an adult in good health. The CDR3 DNA is TGCGCCAGCAGCCAAGAGTCCGTCGCAACAGATACGCAGTATTTT. Encoded protein: CASSQESVATDTQYF.